This T cell receptor beta chain emerged from a study of T cells after yellow fever vaccination. The overall study: When fractions had low cell numbers, they were prepared with SMART-Seq v4 Ultra Low Input.

In its sample, this clonotype was seen a few times. Trimming removed 2 bases at V and 0 bases at J, with 8 bases between. CDR1 and CDR2 from the germline V gene are SGHTA and FQGTGA. The CDR3 consists of 15 residues. TCR cDNA was made by 5'RACE template switching, adding a universal primer site and UMIs. TCRdb re-analysed the 5' RACE reads in MiXCR, keeping a single row per CDR3 protein. Of 250,000 to 300,000 distinct CDR3 sequences listed, about 5.2% are singletons. The chain recombines TRBV7-3 with TRBJ1-3, with unresolved D. The material sequenced was CD4+ T cells sorted from PBMCs, taken on the day of the yellow fever booster vaccination. This receptor was taken from a man younger than 35 who received the YFV17D yellow fever vaccine. For the CDR3, the DNA is TGTGCCAGCAGCTTAGGCTCCCCCTCTGGAAACACCATATATTTT. This gives the protein CASSLGSPSGNTIYF.